This T cell receptor beta chain derives from a study of T-cell reconstitution after alpha-beta-depleted transplantation in children (dated by TCRdb to 2016 to 2017). For the wider study: T-cell immune reconstitution after TCRalphabeta/CD19-depleted allogeneic hematopoietic cell transplantation in children was quantitatively tracked in the study by means of TCR repertoire profiling. Here is what the overall study found, with its caveats: About two months after transplant, the apparently early recovery of alphabetaT-cell counts reportedly depended on just several hundred clones that had expanded rapidly and came from non-depleted graft cells. The frequencies of hyperexpanded clones fell over the following months, and after one year, T-cell counts and TCRbeta diversity were mostly attributed to newly produced T cells. In some patients, high TCRbeta diversity at day 60 was attributed to recipient T cells and intrathymic progenitors that had survived conditioning.

Taken from cysteine to phenylalanine, the CDR3 has 14 residues. CDR3 DNA is the only sequence kept; it has 42 bases, read in frame from the first base. Per the germline V gene (reference sequence), GTSNPN is the CDR1 and SVGIG is the CDR2. V ends up 2 bases short and J 5 bases short, with an unmatched junction base count of 8. This clonotype was seen a handful of times. This receptor's antigen is unknown. No much larger clonotype is one base removed from it; base qualities were not supplied. The library was made by PCR. TCRdb records Illumina HiSeq 2500 as the sequencer. TCR library preparation used molecular barcoding, with unique molecular identifiers applied to normalize quantification of the TCRbeta repertoire. TCRdb handled the public reads itself, with Q25 trimming in fastp and clone calling in MiXCR, and kept productive beta chains. Each record represents a unique CDR3 protein, reported with the most common genes and DNA among its rows. Counted in this sample were about 1,000,000 distinct CDR3 sequences; around 30% of them appeared once. The top ten clonotypes cover 25% to 35% of the sample.

According to the study, the label for this sample's treatment or condition signals: allogeneic hematopoietic cell transplantation with graft depleted of TCRalphabeta T cells and CD19 B cells. The children who served as transplant recipients had been given grafts of TCRalphabeta/CD19-depleted allogeneic hematopoietic cells. This sequence originates from a boy younger than two who had a stem cell transplant for SCID, so the T cells may come from the graft donor. The chain is encoded by TRBV30 joined to TRBJ1-2; 7 bases in between match TRBD1. The input for sequencing was PBMCs, mostly from graft donor cells, taken 360 days after TCRalphabeta/CD19-depleted stem cell transplant. The CDR3 protein: CAWSFGRGRYGYTF. Here is the DNA: TGTGCCTGGAGTTTCGGCAGGGGGAGATATGGCTACACCTTC.